This TCR beta chain was retrieved from a study of T cell repertoires in cytomegalovirus infection. Study-wide background: Both a matching HLA type and CMV infection were indicated by public TCR beta signatures. Overall study results and limits: Clonotypes of TCR beta that were HLA-C-restricted and CMV-specific dominated the ex vivo response.

Turning to this clonotype: Its antigen is unidentified.

This CDR3 has 17 residues. V was pared by 2 bases and J by 4 bases, with 17 bases between. From germline, CDR1 is MGHRA and CDR2 YSYEKL. TCRdb re-derived calls from the reads in MiXCR, one entry per CDR3 protein. Of approximately 910,000 distinct CDR3 sequences detected, 30% to 40% appear once; the ten largest clones hold around 15%. This TCR derives from a human donor in good health (CMV status not recorded). Some clones in this sample may be carry-over from other donors' samples. The rearrangement links TRBV4-1 to TRBJ2-2; D tentatively fits TRBD1 or TRBD2 (6 bases each). The sample in question was cultured CD8+ T cells from PBMCs, obtained from culture after CMV antigen stimulation. The CDR3 loop is CASSQNPRGPFTGELFF. CDR3 in DNA: TGCGCCAGCAGCCAAAACCCCCGGGGGCCGTTCACCGGGGAGCTGTTTTTT.